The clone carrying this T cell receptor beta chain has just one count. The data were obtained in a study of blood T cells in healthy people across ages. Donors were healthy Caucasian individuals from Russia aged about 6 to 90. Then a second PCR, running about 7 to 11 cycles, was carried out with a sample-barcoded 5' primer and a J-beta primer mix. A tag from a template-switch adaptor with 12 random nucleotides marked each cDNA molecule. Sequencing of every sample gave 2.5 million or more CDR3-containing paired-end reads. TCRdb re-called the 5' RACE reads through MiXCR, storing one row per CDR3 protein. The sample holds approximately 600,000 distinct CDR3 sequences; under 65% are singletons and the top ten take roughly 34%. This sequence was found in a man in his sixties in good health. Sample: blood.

The CDR3 sequence is CSARDLQGYGYTF. CDR3 nucleotide sequence: TGCAGTGCTAGAGATCTACAGGGGTATGGCTACACCTTC. V is TRBV20-1 and J is TRBJ1-2; 7 bases match TRBD1. V shed 0 bases, J shed 5 bases, and the junction held 3 bases outside the gene matches. CDR1 DFQATT and CDR2 SNEGSKA come from the germline V gene (reference sequence). This CDR3 is 13 amino acids long.